A selection of T cell receptor beta chains follows, all from one sample in a study of blood T cell repertoires in COVID-19. Sequencing used immunoSEQ multiplex PCR; TCRdb keeps in-frame clones, though not all of them. The sample has 75,000 to 85,000 clones, just over 85% seen once. The sample was peripheral blood. Receptors were obtained from a human donor in a cohort sampled during active COVID-19. Both conserved end residues are part of each CDR3. The D gene is left open where the match is weak. Not every row has a clone size; where given, it reads once, few, many or a size class.

V gene	clone size	D gene	J gene	CDR3 protein	CDR3 DNA
TRBV3-1/TRBV3-2	-	-	TRBJ1-3	CASSQVIGYSGNTIYF	TGTGCCAGCAGCCAAGTCATCGGGTACTCTGGAAACACCATATATTTT
TRBV24-1	-	TRBD1	TRBJ2-7	CATSDPGQGLVEQYF	TGTGCCACCAGTGATCCGGGACAGGGCTTGGTCGAGCAGTACTTC
TRBV28	-	TRBD1	TRBJ2-5	CASSSAGTGKETQYF	TGTGCCAGCAGTTCAGCCGGGACAGGGAAGGAGACCCAGTACTTC
TRBV5-4	once	TRBD2	TRBJ2-1	CASSLPGLAGPNEQFF	TGTGCCAGCAGCCTGCCAGGGTTAGCGGGACCGAATGAGCAGTTCTTC
TRBV7-2	-	TRBD1	TRBJ2-7	CASSFGDRAYEQYF	TGTGCCAGCAGCTTTGGGGACAGGGCCTACGAGCAGTACTTC
TRBV6-5	-	TRBD1	TRBJ2-5	CASSYFDRGETQYF	TGTGCCAGCAGTTACTTTGACAGGGGAGAGACCCAGTACTTC
TRBV19	-	-	TRBJ2-5	CASSEQGFETQYF	TGTGCCAGTAGTGAACAGGGTTTTGAGACCCAGTACTTC
TRBV24-1	once	-	TRBJ2-3	CATSGRGASDTQYF	TGTGCCACCAGCGGCAGGGGGGCCTCAGATACGCAGTATTTT
TRBV24-1	-	-	TRBJ2-3	CATSDPGAVTDTQYF	TGTGCCACCAGTGACCCAGGGGCCGTAACAGATACGCAGTATTTT
TRBV7-2	-	TRBD2	TRBJ2-5	CASSRTSQETQYF	TGTGCCAGCAGCCGGACTAGCCAAGAGACCCAGTACTTC
TRBV7-2	-	TRBD2	TRBJ2-3	CASSPWTSATDTQYF	TGTGCCAGCAGCCCGTGGACTAGCGCTACAGATACGCAGTATTTT
TRBV5-1	-	-	TRBJ2-7	CASSLEAATYEQYF	TGCGCCAGCAGCTTGGAAGCGGCTACCTACGAGCAGTACTTC
TRBV11-3	-	TRBD1	TRBJ2-2	CASGLTGPIPGELFF	TGTGCCAGCGGACTGACAGGGCCCATCCCCGGGGAGCTGTTTTTT
TRBV4-3	-	-	TRBJ1-2	CASSRQTGDGYTF	TGCGCCAGCAGCCGCCAGACGGGGGATGGCTACACCTTC
TRBV24-1	-	TRBD2	TRBJ2-1	CAIAGAGSHEQFF	TGTGCCATTGCGGGAGCAGGCAGCCATGAGCAGTTCTTC
TRBV5-1	-	-	TRBJ2-5	CASSLEGMETQYF	TGCGCCAGCAGCTTGGAGGGGATGGAGACCCAGTACTTC
TRBV9	-	-	TRBJ2-6	CASSVVEASSGANVLTF	TGTGCCAGCAGCGTAGTTGAAGCGAGCTCTGGGGCCAACGTCCTGACTTTC
TRBV6-2/TRBV6-3	-	-	TRBJ1-4	CASSYSTGDHEKLFF	TGTGCCAGCAGTTACTCGACAGGTGATCATGAAAAACTGTTTTTT
TRBV2	-	-	TRBJ1-5	CASNLLTGTNQPQHF	TGTGCCAGCAACCTGTTAACAGGTACCAATCAGCCCCAGCATTTT
TRBV28	-	-	TRBJ2-1	CASSSTSSSYNEQFF	TGTGCCAGCAGTTCAACTTCGAGCTCCTACAATGAGCAGTTCTTC
TRBV18	-	TRBD1	TRBJ2-5	CASQGAGETQYF	TGTGCCAGCCAGGGGGCAGGAGAGACCCAGTACTTC
TRBV27	-	-	TRBJ2-7	CASSPAVIGTYEQYF	TGTGCCAGCAGTCCCGCGGTAATCGGAACCTACGAGCAGTACTTC
TRBV7-3	-	-	TRBJ2-2	CASRQQGNTGELFF	TGTGCCAGCAGACAACAGGGGAACACCGGGGAGCTGTTTTTT
TRBV11-2	-	TRBD2	TRBJ2-4	CASSAAPLGGRVWNIQYF	TGTGCCAGCAGCGCGGCTCCCCTAGGCGGGAGGGTTTGGAACATTCAGTACTTC
TRBV29-1	-	TRBD1	TRBJ1-1	CSVETGGRAFF	TGCAGCGTTGAGACAGGGGGCCGGGCTTTCTTT
TRBV6-2/TRBV6-3	-	-	TRBJ2-3	CASSQRGGRSTDTQYF	TGTGCCAGCAGTCAAAGGGGGGGCAGAAGCACAGATACGCAGTATTTT
TRBV9	-	TRBD1	TRBJ1-6	CASSDRDRGSPLHF	TGTGCCAGCAGCGACCGGGACAGGGGTTCACCCCTCCACTTT
TRBV11-3	once	-	TRBJ2-7	CASSRSATKLVDEQYF	TGTGCCAGCAGCCGCTCGGCGACAAAGTTGGTCGACGAGCAGTACTTC
TRBV2	-	-	TRBJ2-1	CASSADSFNEQFF	TGTGCCAGCAGTGCTGACTCCTTCAATGAGCAGTTCTTC
TRBV27	-	TRBD1	TRBJ1-5	CASKGTGSNQPQHF	TGTGCCAGCAAAGGGACAGGGAGCAATCAGCCCCAGCATTTT
TRBV5-1	once	-	TRBJ1-6	CASSLSPDLRNSPLHF	TGCGCCAGCAGCTTGTCCCCGGACTTGCGGAATTCACCCCTCCACTTT
TRBV19	-	-	TRBJ1-4	CASSMAGEKLFF	TGTGCCAGTAGCATGGCGGGGGAAAAACTGTTTTTT
TRBV2	-	-	TRBJ1-1	CASSEETALEAFF	TGTGCCAGCAGTGAAGAGACAGCCCTTGAAGCTTTCTTT
TRBV28	-	-	TRBJ2-7	CASSSSGSGRALHEQYF	-
TRBV18	-	-	TRBJ1-5	CASSPQGGLSNQPQHF	TGTGCCAGCTCACCACAGGGGGGGCTTAGCAATCAGCCCCAGCATTTT
TRBV28	-	-	TRBJ2-7	CASSTRQYSYEQYF	TGTGCCAGCAGTACCCGACAGTACTCCTACGAGCAGTACTTC
TRBV24-1	-	TRBD2	TRBJ2-1	CATSDFRTSGVYNEQFF	TGTGCCACCAGTGATTTCCGGACTAGCGGGGTCTACAATGAGCAGTTCTTC
TRBV14	-	TRBD2	TRBJ2-1	CASSHLGAGVNNEQFF	TGTGCCAGCAGCCACCTCGGGGCGGGAGTCAACAATGAGCAGTTCTTC
TRBV24-1	once	TRBD1	TRBJ1-4	CATSDPSDRAGEKLFF	TGTGCCACCAGTGATCCCTCAGACAGGGCCGGTGAAAAACTGTTTTTT
TRBV11-3	-	-	TRBJ2-7	CASSSLPAGLAYEQYF	TGTGCCAGCAGCTCCCTTCCGGCGGGCCTTGCTTACGAGCAGTACTTC
TRBV6-5	-	-	TRBJ2-6	CASTPFSGANVLTF	TGTGCCAGCACTCCCTTCTCTGGGGCCAACGTCCTGACTTTC